The subject of this entry is one T cell receptor beta chain. Its antigen remains unknown. This record comes from a study of T cell responses to AZD1222 COVID-19 vaccine. The CDR3 is made up of 15 amino acids. CDR1 and CDR2 from the germline V gene are KGHDR and SFDVKD. Trimming stripped 0 bases from V and 5 bases from J, with 10 bases between. Study findings and constraints: Samples come after the peak T cell response, not at day 14. Elevations in Spike-specific TCR breadth and depth followed administration of two AZD1222 doses. Unmutated variant regions reportedly attract nearly half of all spike-specific TCRs.

Using immunoSEQ multiplex PCR, the repertoire was profiled, and TCRdb retains in-frame clones only, with some absent. The data show about 88,000 clones, less than 95% seen once. The input for sequencing was peripheral blood, taken 28 days after the second AZD1222 dose. The V and J genes are TRBV24-1 and TRBJ1-5, with D unresolved. The TCR was taken from an adult who received the AZD1222 COVID-19 vaccine. CDR3 sequence (DNA): TGTGCCACCAGTGATTTGCCCGGGTGGGATCAGCCCCAGCATTTT. Translated, it gives CATSDLPGWDQPQHF.